A single sample gave rise to the 14 T cell receptor beta chains below, sequenced in a study of T cell responses to AZD1222 COVID-19 vaccine. Produced via immunoSEQ multiplex PCR; TCRdb's table is partial and in-frame only. Counted here are 140,000 to 150,000 clones, approximately 90% occurring once; the ten biggest clones make up roughly 5%. The sample was peripheral blood, taken on day 0 of AZD1222 vaccination. Receptors were obtained from an adult in good health.

The chain links TRBV19 to TRBJ1-1; D possibly corresponds to TRBD1 (5 bases). The germline V and J ends were trimmed by 2 bases and 1 base, with 8 bases remaining between them. The V gene's germline CDR1 is LNHDA and CDR2 SQIVND (reference sequence). The CDR3 runs to 14 residues. The CDR3 region has the DNA TGTGCCAGTAGTATAACGGGGGGGAACACTGAAGCTTTCTTT. This translates into CASSITGGNTEAFF.

The chain links TRBV6-5 to TRBJ2-3; the match to TRBD2 covers 12 bases. This CDR3 comprises 14 residues. Germline lookup yields CDR1 MNHEY and CDR2 SVGAGI. The junction had 6 bases not matched to a gene; V was cut back by 9 bases and J by 5 bases. CDR3 protein: CASRLAGVRDTQYF. In DNA, the CDR3 is TGTGCCAGTCGACTAGCGGGAGTAAGAGATACGCAGTATTTT.

The rearrangement joins TRBV4-2 to TRBJ2-7; 8 bases match TRBD2. Germline CDR1 LGHNA, CDR2 YNFKEQ. Trimming removed 3 bases from V and 3 bases from J; junction bases left unmatched: 13. CDR3 length equals 17 residues. For the CDR3, the DNA is TGTGCCAGCAGCCATCTAGCGGGCGAACTAGAAGTCTACGAGCAGTACTTC. Protein: CASSHLAGELEVYEQYF.

This clone was recorded only once. The genes are TRBV4-2 and TRBJ2-2; 9 positions match TRBD2. With 0 bases clipped from V and 8 bases from J, the junction kept 4 bases outside the gene matches. This CDR3 is 15 amino acids long. Germline V gene sequence: CDR1 LGHNA, CDR2 YNFKEQ. The CDR3 DNA sequence: TGTGCCAGCAGCCAAGAAACCCTAGCGGGAGGGGAGCTGTTTTTT. Translated: CASSQETLAGGELFF.

The chain has TRBV27 and TRBJ2-4; TRBD1 matches 10 bases. With V trimmed by 5 bases and J by 6 bases, 4 bases remained unmatched. The CDR3 contains 14 residues. Germline V gene sequence: CDR1 MNHEY, CDR2 SMNVEV (reference sequence). The CDR3 DNA reads as TGTGCCAGCAGTCAGAGGACAGGGGGAAACATTCAGTACTTC. Encoded protein: CASSQRTGGNIQYF.

This chain links TRBV7-2 with TRBJ2-1; maybe TRBD2 (6 bases). The germline gives CDR1 SGHTA, CDR2 FQGNSA. Deletions cut 5 bases from V and 9 bases from J, with 23 bases between. This CDR3 is built from 16 residues. This chain's CDR3 is CASSAGGAGLYGEQFF. The CDR3 nucleotides are TGTGCCAGCAGCGCCGGCGGGGCAGGGCTTTACGGTGAGCAGTTCTTC. Drawing the rest from reference TRBV7-2 and TRBJ2-1, the complete variable domain is GAGVSQSPSNKVTEKGKDVELRCDPISGHTALYWYRQSLGQGLEFLIYFQGNSAPDKSGLPSDRFSAERTGGSVSTLTIQRTQQEDSAVYLCASSAGGAGLYGEQFFGPGTRLTVL.

The chain combines TRBV4-3 with TRBJ1-2; no clear D gene. This CDR3 contains 16 residues. Trimming took 1 base from V and 3 from J, leaving 15 bases between them. CDR1 is LGHNA, CDR2 YSLEER, per germline. As DNA, the CDR3 is TGCGCCAGCAGCCAAGGCGTCAGTGGAGTCTACTATGGCTACACCTTC. The encoded protein is CASSQGVSGVYYGYTF.

The V call is TRBV11-2, the J call TRBJ2-2, with D unclear. Trimming cost V 4 bases and J 0 bases, with 21 bases left between them. This CDR3 is built from 19 residues. Germline V gene sequence: CDR1 SGHAT, CDR2 FQNNGV. The CDR3 loop is CASSSVRKDKSANTGELFF. The CDR3 DNA is TGTGCCAGCAGCTCAGTACGTAAAGACAAATCCGCGAACACCGGGGAGCTGTTTTTT.

This chain joins TRBV7-2 and TRBJ1-1; D is undetermined. This CDR3 comprises 14 residues. The germline V and J ends were trimmed by 5 bases and 5 bases, with 15 bases remaining between them. CDR1 is SGHTA and CDR2 is FQGNSA in the germline V gene. The CDR3 DNA reads as TGTGCCAGCAGCCCAATCTCCGTTGGGACTGAAGCTTTCTTT. Its protein is CASSPISVGTEAFF.

Only a few counts were recorded for this clone. CDR3 in amino acids: CASSPTVGDSPLHF. The CDR3 nucleotides read TGCGCCAGCAGCCCGACAGTAGGGGATTCACCCCTCCACTTT. This chain connects TRBV5-1 to TRBJ1-6; TRBD1 is a possible D gene (5 bases). This CDR3 is built from 14 residues. In germline, CDR1 is SGHRS, CDR2 YFSETQ. The ends were cut back, 4 bases at V and 8 bases at J, with 13 bases in the middle.

This rearrangement joins TRBV14 to TRBJ2-1, with TRBD2 identical over 13 bases. The V and J ends lost 9 bases and 2 bases, in that order; junction bases with no gene match: 13. Germline CDR1 and CDR2: SGHDN and FVKESK. The CDR3 extends over 18 amino acids. CDR3 DNA sequence: TGTGCCAGATGGGGGACTAGCGGGGCACTTAAACCCTACAATGAGCAGTTCTTC. It yields the protein CARWGTSGALKPYNEQFF. The whole variable domain, filled in from reference TRBV14 and TRBJ2-1, reads EAGVTQFPSHSVIEKGQTVTLRCDPISGHDNLYWYRRVMGKEIKFLLHFVKESKQDESGMPNNRFLAERTGGTYSTLKVQPAELEDSGVYFCARWGTSGALKPYNEQFFGPGTRLTVL.

The J gene is TRBJ1-6, the V gene TRBV2; 7 nucleotides align to TRBD1. The CDR3 spans 13 residues. From germline, CDR1 is SNHLY and CDR2 FYNNEI. The V segment lost 11 bases and the J segment 7 bases; nucleotides outside the gene matches: 8. The CDR3 loop reads CASQYRGNSPLHF. CDR3 bases: TGTGCCTCACAATACAGGGGAAATTCACCCCTCCACTTT.

The rearrangement uses TRBV6-2 or TRBV6-3 and TRBJ1-2; 8 nucleotides match TRBD1. Per the germline V gene, CDR1 is MNHEY and CDR2 is SVGEGT. The trim removed 5 bases at V and 2 bases at J, leaving 7 bases unmatched. This CDR3 is 15 amino acids long. CDR3 residues: CASSTDRVLNYGYTF. The CDR3, as DNA: TGTGCCAGCAGTACGGACAGGGTCCTGAACTATGGCTACACCTTC.

The chain combines TRBV10-3 with TRBJ2-7; TRBD1 matches at 7 bases. Germline V gives CDR1 ENHRY, CDR2 SYGVKD. The junction had 9 bases not matched to a gene; V was cut back by 6 bases and J by 4 bases. CDR3 size: 14 residues. CDR3 region: CAISPRTGEYEQYF. The CDR3 region has the DNA TGTGCCATCAGCCCCAGGACAGGCGAGTACGAGCAGTACTTC.